The clone carrying this T cell receptor (beta chain) was seen only a few times. The antigen is unknown. The sample comes from a study of T cell repertoires in cytomegalovirus infection. The study's findings and limits: HLA-C-restricted CMV-specific TCR beta clonotypes were dominant in the ex vivo response.

TCRdb re-called the reads with MiXCR, one entry per CDR3 protein. Here the sample spans roughly 720,000 distinct CDR3 sequences, roughly 35% being singletons. This CDR3 is built from 14 residues. V dropped 6 bases and J dropped 4 bases, with 15 bases sitting between them. The chain recombines TRBV12-3 or TRBV12-4 with TRBJ1-2; D possibly corresponds to TRBD1 (5 bases). This TCR derives from a human donor in good health (CMV status not recorded). Some clones in this sample may be carry-over from other donors' samples. Material for sequencing was PBMCs. Here the CDR3 DNA reads TGTGCCAGCAGCCGGATGACAGAACTCTATGGCTACACCTTC. Translated, it gives CASSRMTELYGYTF.